One sample yielded the 2 T cell receptor beta chains listed below, sequenced in a study of cytomegalovirus exposure and HLA in healthy donors. PCR amplification relied on 60 Vbeta primers (plus 13 Jbeta primers). The table came from immunoSEQ multiplex PCR; TCRdb's copy has only in-frame clones and leaves some out. The data hold about 120,000 clones, with more than 60% observed a single time. Sequenced sample: PBMCs. Receptors originate from a woman aged 40 to 50 in good health and CMV-seronegative.

This clone was observed a single time. The chain is built from TRBV29-1 and TRBJ2-7; 8 bases fit TRBD1. In germline, CDR1 is SQVTM, CDR2 ANQGSEA. This CDR3 is built from 14 residues. J lost 0 bases, V lost 7 bases, and 8 bases had no gene match. CDR3 amino acids: CSAKGQGSSYEQYF. The CDR3 DNA sequence: TGCAGCGCGAAAGGACAGGGTAGCTCCTACGAGCAGTACTTC.

This sequence joins TRBV10-3 and TRBJ1-6; D may be TRBD1 (5 bases). Germline V gene data show CDR1 as ENHRY and CDR2 as SYGVKD. The CDR3 spans 16 residues. Trimming shortened V by 2 bases and J by 7 bases, and 15 bases separated the two germline ends. Here the CDR3 reads CAISELRGGANSPLHF. The CDR3 DNA sequence: TGTGCCATCAGTGAGCTAAGGGGCGGAGCCAATTCACCCCTCCACTTT.